The following is a T cell receptor (beta chain) sequence with its context. Which antigen it targets is not known. Base quality data are lacking; no much larger clone is found one base away. To sequence the TCRbeta CDR3 region, genomic DNA was isolated from the sorted cells. The immunoSEQ Assay was used for sequencing of TCRbeta CDR3 regions. TCRdb stores this immuneACCESS table with in-frame sequences only. Part of the clones is absent; in the studies checked, under half of the shortfall reflects unresolved V genes, and no reason is known for the rest. Across this sample there are 86,000 or so clones, with roughly 92% seen only once. 2.8% of the sample goes to the ten largest clones. The cysteine opens and the phenylalanine closes a CDR3 of 14 amino acids. Only the CDR3 DNA stays, 42 bases, in frame from base 1. Reading the germline V gene gives CDR1 SGHAT and CDR2 FQNNGV. The germline ends are 10 bases apart after V is trimmed by 5 bases and J by 0 bases.

The record originates from a study of OX40 agonist ivuxolimab in advanced cancers. Concerning the study at large: Ivuxolimab was a fully human IgG2 agonistic monoclonal antibody targeting the costimulatory receptor OX40 (CD134). Intravenous ivuxolimab was administered to patients every 2 weeks at six dose levels: 0.01, 0.1, 0.3, 1.5, 3 and 10 mg/kg. Among the roughly 52 dose-escalation patients, approximately 20 had hepatocellular carcinoma, roughly 15 melanoma, 9 renal cell carcinoma and 9 head and neck cancer. A male proportion of 82.7% and a mean age of approximately 61 years, ranging from roughly 23 to 90, were recorded for the dose-escalation cohort. Prior anti-PD-1, anti-PD-L1 or anti-CTLA-4 therapy was permitted, and checkpoint inhibitors had been received by 40% to 50% of dose-escalation patients. Partial responses occurred in three dose-escalation patients: two with cutaneous melanoma and one with hepatocellular carcinoma. Peripheral TCRbeta sequencing aimed to test whether ivuxolimab altered TCR sequence diversity and caused clonal T-cell expansion. The paper covers the monotherapy dose-escalation part of the phase I ivuxolimab trial, which included N ≈ 50 patients.

The study at large found these results: At doses of 0.1 to 3.0 mg/kg, clonal expansion of both CD4+ and CD8+ blood T cells was observed from baseline to week 6. Low levels of normalized T-cell clonal expansion were also seen in some patients who did not respond. Antigen specificity was not determined for the clonally expanded peripheral T cells. Partial responders in the 0.1-3.0 mg/kg groups had among the lowest normalized peripheral clonal expansion, especially among CD8+ T cells. After ivuxolimab, expanded clones were on average more numerous among CD8+ T cells than among CD4+ T cells.

Patients with autoimmune disease history or receiving systemic immunosuppression were excluded from the trial. Peripheral blood for TCR sequencing was drawn from every dose cohort at baseline, at cycle 4 day 1 and at cycle 7 day 1. Samples came from an open-label, multicenter, first-in-human phase I dose-escalation trial of ivuxolimab. Adults with locally advanced or metastatic melanoma, renal cell, hepatocellular, or head and neck squamous cell carcinoma were enrolled in the trial. Before TCR sequencing, CD4+ and CD8+ T cells were separately sorted from peripheral blood. The receptor's source is an adult with an advanced solid tumor such as melanoma, head and neck, liver or kidney cancer. This sequence uses TRBV11-2 and TRBJ1-2; the D gene assignment is ambiguous. Specimen: CD4+ or CD8+ T cells sorted from blood, collected in a trial of the OX40 agonist ivuxolimab. The nucleotide sequence is TGTGCCAGCAGCCCCAGACTTTCTAACTATGGCTACACCTTC. This gives the protein CASSPRLSNYGYTF. Here the CDR3 is joined to the reference TRBV11-2 and TRBJ1-2 genes, and the full variable domain is: EAGVAQSPRYKIIEKRQSVAFWCNPISGHATLYWYQQILGQGPKLLIQFQNNGVVDDSQLPKDRFSAERLKGVDSTLKIQPAKLEDSAVYLCASSPRLSNYGYTFGSGTRLTVV.